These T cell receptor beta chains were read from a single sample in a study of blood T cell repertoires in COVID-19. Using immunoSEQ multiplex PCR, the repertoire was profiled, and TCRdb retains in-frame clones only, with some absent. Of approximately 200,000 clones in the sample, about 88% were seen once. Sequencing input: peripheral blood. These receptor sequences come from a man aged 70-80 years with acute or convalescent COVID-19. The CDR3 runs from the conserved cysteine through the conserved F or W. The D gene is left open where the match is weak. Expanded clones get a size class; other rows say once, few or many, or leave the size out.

DNA: TGTGCCAGCAGCGCCACTCTGGAGCGGATTCGGCAGTACTTC
CDR3: CASSATLERIRQYF
V: TRBV9
J: TRBJ2-7
D: .
size: .

DNA: TGTGCCAGCAGTTCTCGTTTTGGACACACGGCTGATGGCTACACCTTC
CDR3: CASSSRFGHTADGYTF
V: TRBV7-9
J: TRBJ1-2
D: .
size: .

DNA: TGTGCCGCTCTCGGGACAGGGGCCTACGAGCAGTACTTC
CDR3: CAALGTGAYEQYF
V: TRBV28
J: TRBJ2-7
D: TRBD1
size: .

DNA: TGCAGCGTTGAAGAAGGGCTAGCGGGAGTGTACAATGAGCAGTTCTTC
CDR3: CSVEEGLAGVYNEQFF
V: TRBV29-1
J: TRBJ2-1
D: TRBD2
size: .

DNA: TGCGCCAGCAGCCCACAACAGGGAAGCAATCAGCCCCAGCATTTT
CDR3: CASSPQQGSNQPQHF
V: TRBV4-1
J: TRBJ1-5
D: .
size: .

DNA: TGTGCCACCAGCAGAGATCGGGCAGGGGCAGAGACCCAGTACTTC
CDR3: CATSRDRAGAETQYF
V: TRBV15
J: TRBJ2-5
D: .
size: few

DNA: TGTGCCAGCAATCTGCAGGGGGCCCAACAGCCCCAGCATTTT
CDR3: CASNLQGAQQPQHF
V: TRBV28
J: TRBJ1-5
D: TRBD1
size: few

DNA: TGCGCCAGCAGCTTGGATGGCAGCTACGAGCAGTACTTC
CDR3: CASSLDGSYEQYF
V: TRBV5-1
J: TRBJ2-7
D: .
size: .

DNA: TGTGCCAGCAGCCAAATTTCTCCCGGCGGAGGCACAGATACGCAGTATTTT
CDR3: CASSQISPGGGTDTQYF
V: TRBV4-2
J: TRBJ2-3
D: .
size: .

DNA: TGTGCCAGCAGCTTGTGGACAGGCGAGACCCAGTACTTC
CDR3: CASSLWTGETQYF
V: TRBV11-1
J: TRBJ2-5
D: TRBD1
size: .

DNA: TGTGCCAGCAGCTTAGGGACAGCTACCTACAATGAGCAGTTCTTC
CDR3: CASSLGTATYNEQFF
V: TRBV7-3
J: TRBJ2-1
D: TRBD1
size: once

DNA: TGTGCCAGCACGGAGGGGGCGAAGGGCTACACCTTC
CDR3: CASTEGAKGYTF
V: TRBV6-6
J: TRBJ1-2
D: TRBD1
size: few

DNA: TGTGCCAGCAGCCCAGGGACAGCAATAGCAACTAATGAAAAACTGTTTTTT
CDR3: CASSPGTAIATNEKLFF
V: TRBV5-4
J: TRBJ1-4
D: TRBD1
size: once

DNA: TGTGCCAGCAGCCAACACGGACAGGGGGCGAATTCACCCCTCCACTTT
CDR3: CASSQHGQGANSPLHF
V: TRBV3-1/TRBV3-2
J: TRBJ1-6
D: TRBD1
size: .

DNA: TGTGCCAGCAGCTCCACGGGACTCCCCACTGAAGCTTTCTTT
CDR3: CASSSTGLPTEAFF
V: TRBV7-2
J: TRBJ1-1
D: .
size: .

DNA: TGTGCCAGCAGCTTAGGGGGGCTTCGCTCTGGCTACACCTTC
CDR3: CASSLGGLRSGYTF
V: TRBV7-9
J: TRBJ1-2
D: .
size: .

DNA: TGTGCCAGCAGTTACGGGACAGGGGGCACCGGGGAGCTGTTTTTT
CDR3: CASSYGTGGTGELFF
V: TRBV6-5
J: TRBJ2-2
D: TRBD1
size: .

DNA: TGCGCCAGCAGCTTGTCGACAGGGTATTTCGAGCAGTACTTC
CDR3: CASSLSTGYFEQYF
V: TRBV5-1
J: TRBJ2-7
D: TRBD1
size: .

DNA: TGCGCCAGCAGCTCGGGGTCCAACTTGGAGCAGTACTTC
CDR3: CASSSGSNLEQYF
V: TRBV5-1
J: TRBJ2-7
D: .
size: .

DNA: TGTGCCAGCAACCTAGGGGGTAGCGGGAGGGTTCAGTTCTTC
CDR3: CASNLGGSGRVQFF
V: TRBV6-5
J: TRBJ2-1
D: TRBD2
size: .